The clone carrying this T cell receptor beta chain was detected many times. TCRbeta library preparation incorporated unique molecular identifiers. Using its own MiXCR run on the PCR reads, TCRdb lists one record per CDR3 protein. The profile covers approximately 100,000 distinct CDR3 sequences, with approximately 12% appearing a single time and about 14% taken by the ten largest. The data derive from a study of T-cell reconstitution after alpha-beta-depleted transplantation in children. The CDR3 loop spans 11 amino acids. CDR1 is SEHNR and CDR2 is FQNEAQ in the germline V gene (reference sequence). V lost 5 bases to trimming and J lost 5 bases, with 6 bases between them.

The gene calls are TRBV7-9 and TRBJ2-5; unclear D gene. This receptor was obtained from a human donor who donated a stem cell graft to a child with inherited bone marrow failure. The sequencing used PBMCs from the stem cell graft donor, collected from the stem cell graft. CDR3 coding DNA: TGTGCCAGCAGCGAGAGGGAGACCCAGTACTTC. This gives the protein CASSERETQYF.